The source of this T cell receptor beta chain is a study of T cells in tuberculosis. As for the study in general: IGRA-negative adolescents, IGRA-positive adolescents with latent tuberculosis and adults with active tuberculosis formed this South African cohort.

As regards this clone: Its specificity is not known.

Findings and limits, study-wide: GMM-specific TCRs were nearer to active tuberculosis alpha repertoires, suggesting expansion.

TCRdb keeps only in-frame clones here, not all; method: immunoSEQ multiplex PCR. The sample shows 23,000 or so clones, nearly 97% of them seen only once. This sequence was found in a donor aged 10-29 years with latent tuberculosis or without tuberculosis infection. The sequencing sample was made of PBMCs.

This CDR3 reads CASSLLGTGITEAFF. The DNA of the CDR3 is TGTGCCAGCAGCTTACTGGGAACAGGGATCACTGAAGCTTTCTTT. The J gene is TRBJ1-1, the V gene TRBV11-2, with D possibly matching TRBD1 (6 bases). Germline V gene sequence: CDR1 SGHAT, CDR2 FQNNGV. The CDR3 contains 15 residues. V lost 2 bases to trimming and J lost 4 bases, with 14 bases between them.